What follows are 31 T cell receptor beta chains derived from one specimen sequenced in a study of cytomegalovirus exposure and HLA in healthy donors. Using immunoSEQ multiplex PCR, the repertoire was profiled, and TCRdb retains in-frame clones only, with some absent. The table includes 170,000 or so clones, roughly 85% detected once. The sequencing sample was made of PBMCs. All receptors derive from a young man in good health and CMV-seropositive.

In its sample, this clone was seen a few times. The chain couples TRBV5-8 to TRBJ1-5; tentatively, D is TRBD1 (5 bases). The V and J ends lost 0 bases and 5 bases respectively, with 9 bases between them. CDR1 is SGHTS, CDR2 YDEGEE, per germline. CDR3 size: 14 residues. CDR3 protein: CASSLGQGDQPQHF. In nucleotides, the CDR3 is TGTGCCAGCAGCTTGGGGCAGGGTGATCAGCCCCAGCATTTT.

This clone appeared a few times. Written as DNA, the CDR3 is TGTGCCAGCAGCCCGCGAAGCTACAATGAGCAGTTCTTC. Translated, it gives CASSPRSYNEQFF. The rearrangement uses TRBV7-9 and TRBJ2-1; D remains ambiguous. The CDR3 spans 13 residues. V shed 5 bases and J shed 3 bases, with 8 bases lying between them. Germline CDR1 SEHNR, CDR2 FQNEAQ (reference sequence).

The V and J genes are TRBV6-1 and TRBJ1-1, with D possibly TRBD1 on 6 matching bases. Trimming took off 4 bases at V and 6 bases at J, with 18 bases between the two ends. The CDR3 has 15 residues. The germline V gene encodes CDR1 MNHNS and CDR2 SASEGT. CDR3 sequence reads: CASSGRDTGLSEAFF. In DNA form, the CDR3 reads TGTGCCAGCAGTGGCCGGGACACCGGACTCTCTGAAGCTTTCTTT.

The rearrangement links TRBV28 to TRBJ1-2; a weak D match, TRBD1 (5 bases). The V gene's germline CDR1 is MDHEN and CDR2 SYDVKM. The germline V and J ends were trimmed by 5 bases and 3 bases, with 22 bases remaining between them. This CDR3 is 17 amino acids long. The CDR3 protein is CASSLYPGGWAHYGYTF. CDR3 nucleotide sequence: TGTGCCAGCAGTCTTTATCCGGGGGGGTGGGCCCACTATGGCTACACCTTC.

CDR3 DNA sequence: TGTGCCAGTAGCCATATTCAGGGGCAAGACGAGCAGTACTTC. It is translated as CASSHIQGQDEQYF. The chain joins TRBV19 to TRBJ2-7; D might be TRBD1 (6 bases). Germline assignment: CDR1 LNHDA and CDR2 SQIVND (reference sequence). The CDR3 sequence is 14 residues long. The V gene lost 6 bases and the J gene lost 5 bases, with 17 bases spanning the gap.

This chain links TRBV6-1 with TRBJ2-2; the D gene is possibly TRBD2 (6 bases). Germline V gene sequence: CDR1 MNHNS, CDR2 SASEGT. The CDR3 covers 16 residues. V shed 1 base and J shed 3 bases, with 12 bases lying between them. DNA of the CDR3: TGTGCCAGCAGTGAAGGGGGTGGGGGGTACACCGGGGAGCTGTTTTTT. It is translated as CASSEGGGGYTGELFF.

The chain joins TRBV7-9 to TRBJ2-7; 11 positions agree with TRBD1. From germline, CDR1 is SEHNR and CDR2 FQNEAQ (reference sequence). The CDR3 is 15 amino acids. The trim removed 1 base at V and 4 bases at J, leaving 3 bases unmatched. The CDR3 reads CASSLVGTGGYEQYF. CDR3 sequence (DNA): TGTGCCAGCAGCTTAGTCGGGACAGGGGGGTACGAGCAGTACTTC.

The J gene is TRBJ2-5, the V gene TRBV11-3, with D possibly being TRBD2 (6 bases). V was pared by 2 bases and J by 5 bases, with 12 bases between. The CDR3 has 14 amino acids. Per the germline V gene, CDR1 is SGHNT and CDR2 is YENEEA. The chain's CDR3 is CASSLRAGGETQYF. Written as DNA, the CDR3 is TGTGCCAGCAGCTTAAGGGCCGGAGGGGAGACCCAGTACTTC.

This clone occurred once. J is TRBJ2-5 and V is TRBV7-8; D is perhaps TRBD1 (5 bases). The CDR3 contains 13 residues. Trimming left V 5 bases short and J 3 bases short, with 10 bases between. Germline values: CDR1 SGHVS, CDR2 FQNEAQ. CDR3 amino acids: CASSVNRKETQYF. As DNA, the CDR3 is TGTGCCAGCAGCGTCAACAGGAAAGAGACCCAGTACTTC. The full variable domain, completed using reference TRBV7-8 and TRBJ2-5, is GAGVSQSPRYKVAKRGQDVALRCDPISGHVSLFWYQQALGQGPEFLTYFQNEAQLDKSGLPSDRFFAERPEGSVSTLKIQRTQQEDSAVYLCASSVNRKETQYFGPGTRLLVL.

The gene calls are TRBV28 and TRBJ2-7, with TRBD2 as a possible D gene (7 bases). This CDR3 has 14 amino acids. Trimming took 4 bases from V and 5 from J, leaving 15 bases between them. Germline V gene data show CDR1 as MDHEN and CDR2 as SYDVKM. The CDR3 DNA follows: TGTGCCAGCAGTTCGGGCGGGGGCGGCGACGAGCAGTACTTC. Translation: CASSSGGGGDEQYF.

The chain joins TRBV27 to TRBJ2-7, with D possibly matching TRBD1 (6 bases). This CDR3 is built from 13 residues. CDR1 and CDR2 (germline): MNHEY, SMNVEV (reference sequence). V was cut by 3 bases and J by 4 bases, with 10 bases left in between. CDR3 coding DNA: TGTGCCAGCAGTTTCACGGACAGTTACGAGCAGTACTTC. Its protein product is CASSFTDSYEQYF.

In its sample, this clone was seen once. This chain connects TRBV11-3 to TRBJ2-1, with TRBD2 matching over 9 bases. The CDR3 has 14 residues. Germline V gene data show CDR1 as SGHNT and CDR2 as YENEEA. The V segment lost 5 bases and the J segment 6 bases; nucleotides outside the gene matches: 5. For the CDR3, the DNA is TGTGCCAGCAGCCCCCCTAGCGGGGCCAATGAGCAGTTCTTC. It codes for CASSPPSGANEQFF.

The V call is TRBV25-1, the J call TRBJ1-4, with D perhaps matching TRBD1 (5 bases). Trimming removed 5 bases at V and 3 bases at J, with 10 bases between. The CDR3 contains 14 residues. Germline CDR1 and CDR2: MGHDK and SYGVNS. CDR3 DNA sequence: TGTGCCAGCAGTTTAGACAGCCCTAATGAAAAACTGTTTTTT. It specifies CASSLDSPNEKLFF.

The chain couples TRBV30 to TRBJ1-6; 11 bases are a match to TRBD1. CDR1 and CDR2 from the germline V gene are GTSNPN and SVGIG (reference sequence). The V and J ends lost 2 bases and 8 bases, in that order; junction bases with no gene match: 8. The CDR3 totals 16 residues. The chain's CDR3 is CAWSPLGTGGDSPLHF. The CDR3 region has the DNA TGTGCCTGGAGTCCCCTCGGGACAGGGGGAGATTCACCCCTCCACTTT.

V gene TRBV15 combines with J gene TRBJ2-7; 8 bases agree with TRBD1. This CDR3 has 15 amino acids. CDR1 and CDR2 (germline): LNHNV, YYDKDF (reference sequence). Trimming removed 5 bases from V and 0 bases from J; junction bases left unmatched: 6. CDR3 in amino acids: CATSRAGTGSYEQYF. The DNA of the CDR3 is TGTGCCACCAGCCGGGCCGGGACAGGCTCCTACGAGCAGTACTTC.

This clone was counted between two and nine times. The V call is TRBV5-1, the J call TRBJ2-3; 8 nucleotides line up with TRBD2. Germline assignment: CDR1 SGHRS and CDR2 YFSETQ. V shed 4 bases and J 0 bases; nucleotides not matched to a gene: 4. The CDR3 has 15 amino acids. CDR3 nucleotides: TGCGCCAGCAGCGTGACTAGCGCTAGCACAGATACGCAGTATTTT. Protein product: CASSVTSASTDTQYF.

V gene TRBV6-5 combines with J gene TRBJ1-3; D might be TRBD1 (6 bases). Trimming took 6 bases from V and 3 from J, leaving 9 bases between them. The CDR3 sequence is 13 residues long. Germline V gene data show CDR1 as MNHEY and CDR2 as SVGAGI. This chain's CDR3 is CASSRDNGNTIYF. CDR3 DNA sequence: TGTGCCAGCAGCCGGGACAATGGAAACACCATATATTTT.

The CDR3 sequence: CASSPNLRVGAFF. CDR3 DNA: TGTGCCAGCAGCCCCAACCTCAGGGTGGGAGCTTTCTTT. J is TRBJ1-1 and V is TRBV16; a weak D match, TRBD1 (5 bases). The ends were cut back, 4 bases at V and 10 bases at J, with 16 bases in the middle. The CDR3 contains 13 residues. The V gene's germline CDR1 is KGHSY and CDR2 FQNENV. The whole variable domain, filled in from reference TRBV16 and TRBJ1-1, reads GEEVAQTPKHLVRGEGQKAKLYCAPIKGHSYVFWYQQVLKNEFKFLISFQNENVFDETGMPKERFSAKCLPNSPCSLEIQATKLEDSAVYFCASSPNLRVGAFFGQGTRLTVV.

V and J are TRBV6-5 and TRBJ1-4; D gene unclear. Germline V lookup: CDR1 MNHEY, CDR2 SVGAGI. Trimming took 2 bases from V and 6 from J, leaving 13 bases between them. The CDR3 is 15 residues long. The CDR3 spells CASSYPRLGDEKLFF. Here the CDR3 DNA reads TGTGCCAGCAGTTACCCCCGACTCGGGGATGAAAAACTGTTTTTT.

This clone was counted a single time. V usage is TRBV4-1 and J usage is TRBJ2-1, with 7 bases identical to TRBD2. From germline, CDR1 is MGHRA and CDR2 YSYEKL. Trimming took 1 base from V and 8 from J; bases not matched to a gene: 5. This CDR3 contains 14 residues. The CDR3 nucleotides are TGCGCCAGCAGCCAAGCGGGAGGTGTCGATGAGCAGTTCTTC. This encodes CASSQAGGVDEQFF.

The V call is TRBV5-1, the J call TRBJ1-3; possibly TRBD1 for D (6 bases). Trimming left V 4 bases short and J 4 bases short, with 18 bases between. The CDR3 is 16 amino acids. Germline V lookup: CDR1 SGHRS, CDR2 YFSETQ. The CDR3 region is CASSALQGVRGNTIYF. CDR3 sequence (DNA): TGCGCCAGCAGCGCCCTACAGGGCGTGAGGGGAAACACCATATATTTT.

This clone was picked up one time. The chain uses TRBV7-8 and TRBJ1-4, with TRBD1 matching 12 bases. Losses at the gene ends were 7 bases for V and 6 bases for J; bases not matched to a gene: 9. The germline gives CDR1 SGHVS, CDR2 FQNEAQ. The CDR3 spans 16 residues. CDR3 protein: CASTLGQGAIYEKLFF. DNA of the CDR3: TGTGCCAGCACTCTGGGACAGGGGGCAATATATGAAAAACTGTTTTTT.

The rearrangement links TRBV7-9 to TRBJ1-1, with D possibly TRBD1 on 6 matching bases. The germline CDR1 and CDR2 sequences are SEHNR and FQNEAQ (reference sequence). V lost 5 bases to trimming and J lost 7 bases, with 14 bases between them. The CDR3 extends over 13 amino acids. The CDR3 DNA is TGTGCCAGCAGCCCCCTGGGGGCCATTGAAGCTTTCTTT. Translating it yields CASSPLGAIEAFF.

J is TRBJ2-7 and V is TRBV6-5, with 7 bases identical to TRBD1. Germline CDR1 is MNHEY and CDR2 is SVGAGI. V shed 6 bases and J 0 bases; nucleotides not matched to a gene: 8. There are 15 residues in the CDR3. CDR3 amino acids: CASSPGTVSSYEQYF. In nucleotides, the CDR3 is TGTGCCAGCAGCCCCGGGACAGTGAGCTCCTACGAGCAGTACTTC.

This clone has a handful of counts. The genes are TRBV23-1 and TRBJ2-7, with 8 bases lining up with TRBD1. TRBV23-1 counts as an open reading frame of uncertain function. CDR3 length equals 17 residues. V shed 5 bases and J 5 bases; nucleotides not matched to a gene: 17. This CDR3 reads CASSIDRTGLKSHEQYF. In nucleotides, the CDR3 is TGCGCCAGCAGTATAGATCGGACAGGGTTAAAGTCCCACGAGCAGTACTTC.

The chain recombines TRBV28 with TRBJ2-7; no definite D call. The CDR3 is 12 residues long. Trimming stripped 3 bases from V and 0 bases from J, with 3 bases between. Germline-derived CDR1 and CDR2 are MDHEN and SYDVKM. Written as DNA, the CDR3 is TGTGCCAGCAGTTTTAGCTCCTACGAGCAGTACTTC. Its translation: CASSFSSYEQYF. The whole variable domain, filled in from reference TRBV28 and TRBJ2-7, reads DVKVTQSSRYLVKRTGEKVFLECVQDMDHENMFWYRQDPGLGLRLIYFSYDVKMKEKGDIPEGYSVSREKKERFSLILESASTNQTSMYLCASSFSSYEQYFGPGTRLTVT.

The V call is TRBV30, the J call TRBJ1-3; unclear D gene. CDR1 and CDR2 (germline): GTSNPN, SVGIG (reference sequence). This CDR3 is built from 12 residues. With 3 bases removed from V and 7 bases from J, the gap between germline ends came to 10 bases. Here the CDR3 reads CAWRDSRNTIYF. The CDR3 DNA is TGTGCCTGGAGGGACTCAAGGAACACCATATATTTT.

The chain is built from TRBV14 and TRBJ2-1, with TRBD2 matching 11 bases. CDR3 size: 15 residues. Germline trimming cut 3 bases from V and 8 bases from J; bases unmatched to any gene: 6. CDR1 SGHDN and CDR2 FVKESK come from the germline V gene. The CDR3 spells CASSQTGLAVDEQFF. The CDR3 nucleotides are TGTGCCAGCAGCCAGACGGGACTAGCGGTAGATGAGCAGTTCTTC.

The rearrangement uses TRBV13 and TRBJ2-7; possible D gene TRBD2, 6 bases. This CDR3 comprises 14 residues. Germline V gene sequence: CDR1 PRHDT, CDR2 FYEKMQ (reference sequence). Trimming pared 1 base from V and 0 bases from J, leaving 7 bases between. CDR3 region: CASSLAGSSYEQYF. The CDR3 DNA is TGTGCCAGCAGCTTAGCCGGGAGCTCCTACGAGCAGTACTTC.

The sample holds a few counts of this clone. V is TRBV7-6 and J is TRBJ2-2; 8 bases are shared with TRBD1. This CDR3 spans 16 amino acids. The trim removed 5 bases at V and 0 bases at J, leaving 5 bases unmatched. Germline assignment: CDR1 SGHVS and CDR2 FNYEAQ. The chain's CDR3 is CASSRGQGPNTGELFF. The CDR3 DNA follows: TGTGCCAGCAGCCGAGGACAGGGTCCGAACACCGGGGAGCTGTTTTTT.

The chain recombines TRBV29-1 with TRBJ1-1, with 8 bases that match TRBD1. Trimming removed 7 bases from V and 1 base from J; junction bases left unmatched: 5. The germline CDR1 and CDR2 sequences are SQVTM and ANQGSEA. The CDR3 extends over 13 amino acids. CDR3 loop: CSESGGTNTEAFF. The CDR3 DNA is TGCAGCGAGTCAGGGGGCACGAACACTGAAGCTTTCTTT.